This T cell receptor beta chain was found in a study of cytotoxic CD8 clonotypes in ibrutinib-treated CLL. Overall study results and limits: Among the clonotypes, public ones were uncommon and contracted or held stable on treatment. Relative to age-matched healthy donors, clonality at baseline was higher, and it tracked circulating CD8+ T-cell counts. Clonality went up at ibrutinib response and then declined back toward baseline at progression.

About 2.2 micrograms of genomic DNA (from cryopreserved PBMCs) were used for TCR beta libraries. The method was immunoSEQ multiplex PCR; TCRdb's version includes in-frame clones alone and lacks a portion of them. Seen here are approximately 150,000 clones, approximately 80% observed once, and the top ten hold about 4.5%. With respect to this clone: Its antigen is undetermined.

The receptor was isolated from a human donor with chronic lymphocytic leukemia. The sequencing used PBMCs, collected after 24 months of ibrutinib treatment.

The CDR3 reads CASSPLEAGGINGYTF. Written as DNA, the CDR3 is TGTGCCAGTAGTCCCCTCGAGGCAGGGGGCATCAATGGCTACACCTTC. The rearrangement links TRBV19 to TRBJ1-2, with 8 bases fitting TRBD1. The CDR3 is made up of 16 amino acids. The J segment lost 6 bases and the V segment lost 5 bases, leaving 14 bases of the junction unmatched. CDR1 is LNHDA, CDR2 SQIVND, per germline (reference sequence).